This T cell receptor beta chain derives from a study of PD-L1 blockade in urothelial cancer. Across the whole study: Blood-derived samples held a median approximately 140,000 T cells.

Regarding this clone: As yet, its antigen is unknown.

The sample's time point: pretreatment peripheral blood. Study conclusions and caveats: More expansion of tumor-associated blood clones, seen at 3 weeks, marked durable-benefit patients.

Profiling relied on immunoSEQ multiplex PCR, and the TCRdb table lists in-frame clones only, not all of them. The table lists 70,000 to 95,000 clones, 89% of them singletons. The sample consisted of PBMCs, taken around atezolizumab (anti-PD-L1) treatment. The TCR originated in a woman older than 75 with urothelial cancer.

The CDR3 is CASSPRGQGAGGYTF. CDR3 coding DNA: TGTGCCAGCAGCCCTCGTGGACAGGGGGCGGGGGGCTACACCTTC. This sequence joins TRBV21-1 and TRBJ1-2; the table gives TRBD1 as D, unverified against the DNA. TRBV21-1 represents a pseudogene. The CDR3 contains 15 residues.